The 8 T cell receptor beta chains below were found in one sample sequenced in a study of blood T cell repertoires in COVID-19 (TCRdb year 2020). The protocol used for the library was the immunoSEQ multiplex PCR assay. As stored in TCRdb, this immuneACCESS dataset retains in-frame rearrangements with V and J assigned. A fraction of the clones does not appear; measured against another copy, unresolved V genes explain less than half of the discrepancy, and the remainder lacks a known reason. The sample data list hundreds of thousands of clones, and 88% of these were observed just once. 7.3% of the sample goes to the ten largest clones. The sample was peripheral blood. Source of these receptors: a woman between 65 and 79 years old with COVID-19, enrolled during active disease.

The V and J genes are TRBV3-1 (or the pseudogene TRBV3-2) and TRBJ1-2; the D is unclear. CDR3 length: 13 residues. The V end was cut by 5 bases, the J end by 8 bases, with 15 bases between. Germline CDR1 reads LGHDT; CDR2 reads YNNKEL (reference sequence). The CDR3 region has the DNA TGTGCCAGCAGCGTTAACGTGGAGGGCGGCTACACCTTC. Residues: CASSVNVEGGYTF.

On this clone itself: This sample also contains other DNA sequences that code for the same CDR3. The chain couples TRBV12-3 or TRBV12-4 to TRBJ2-7; D remains unclear. Trimming cost V 4 bases and J 2 bases, with 3 bases left between them. There are 11 residues in the CDR3. The CDR3 DNA follows: TGTGCCAGCAGTTCCACCTACGAGCAGTACTTC. Translation gives CASSSTYEQYF.

The CDR3, as DNA: TGTGCCAGCAGCGTAGGGACTAGCGGTTTTTTCACAGATACGCAGTATTTT. Translating gives CASSVGTSGFFTDTQYF. The chain has TRBV9 and TRBJ2-3; the match to TRBD2 covers 10 bases. The CDR3 contains 17 residues. Unmatched junction bases numbered 6, after V lost 0 bases and J lost 2 bases. The germline V gene encodes CDR1 SGDLS and CDR2 YYNGEE.

This CDR3 is CAWSLGGAQPQHF. In DNA form, the CDR3 reads TGTGCCTGGAGCCTAGGAGGGGCTCAGCCCCAGCATTTT. The V call is TRBV30, the J call TRBJ1-5; a weak D match, TRBD1 (5 bases). CDR1 and CDR2 from the germline V gene are GTSNPN and SVGIG (reference sequence). The CDR3 length is 13 residues. V lost 3 bases to trimming and J lost 6 bases, with 12 bases between them.

The chain joins TRBV6-5 to TRBJ2-4; 8 nucleotides align to TRBD2. The CDR3 runs 13 residues. Germline CDR1 reads MNHEY; CDR2 reads SVGAGI. The J segment lost 4 bases and the V segment lost 5 bases, leaving 1 base of the junction unmatched. Written as DNA, the CDR3 is TGTGCCAGCAGTCCGGGAGGGAAAAACATTCAGTACTTC. This codes for CASSPGGKNIQYF.

The rearrangement uses TRBV7-2 and TRBJ2-3; the match to TRBD2 covers 8 bases. The CDR3 sequence is 15 residues long. Germline lookup yields CDR1 SGHTA and CDR2 FQGNSA. V shed 5 bases and J 5 bases; nucleotides not matched to a gene: 9. This chain's CDR3 is CASSPISGGGDTQYF. CDR3 DNA sequence: TGTGCCAGCAGCCCCATAAGCGGGGGAGGAGATACGCAGTATTTT.

The rearrangement joins TRBV19 to TRBJ1-2, with 7 bases matching TRBD1. The V gene's germline CDR1 is LNHDA and CDR2 SQIVND (reference sequence). The V segment lost 5 bases and the J segment 1 base; nucleotides outside the gene matches: 7. CDR3 length equals 15 residues. This chain's CDR3 is CASSVSGQYNYGYTF. In DNA form, the CDR3 reads TGTGCCAGTAGTGTTTCGGGACAGTATAACTATGGCTACACCTTC.

V usage is TRBV3-1 (or the pseudogene TRBV3-2) and J usage is TRBJ2-1, with 11 nucleotides matching TRBD2. There are 15 residues in the CDR3. The germline gives CDR1 LGHDT, CDR2 YNNKEL (reference sequence). V was clipped by 5 bases and J by 4 bases; unmatched bases: 4. CDR3 DNA: TGTGCCAGCAGCTCCGGGACTAGCGGATACAATGAGCAGTTCTTC. Encoded protein: CASSSGTSGYNEQFF.